The 19 T cell receptor beta chains below come from one sample, sequenced in a study of blood T cell repertoires in COVID-19. Sequencing was performed with immunoSEQ multiplex PCR; in TCRdb, only in-frame clones are kept and a portion is missing. The sample consists of under 200,000 clones, approximately 82% of them appearing once. The sequencing sample was made of PBMCs or T cells enriched from blood (not recorded which). These receptors all stem from a woman aged 45-60 years in a cohort exposed to, infected with or recovered from COVID-19 (not recorded which).

V is TRBV28 and J is TRBJ1-1; 7 nucleotides align to TRBD1. V shed 3 bases, J shed 3 bases, and the junction held 4 bases outside the gene matches. Germline V gives CDR1 MDHEN, CDR2 SYDVKM. The CDR3 is made up of 14 amino acids. The chain's CDR3 is CASSFFRGYTEAFF. In DNA, the CDR3 is TGTGCCAGCAGTTTCTTCAGGGGGTACACTGAAGCTTTCTTT.

The genes are TRBV3-1 (or the pseudogene TRBV3-2) and TRBJ2-1; tentative D call: TRBD1 (6 bases). V was pared by 0 bases and J by 4 bases, with 10 bases between. The V gene's germline CDR1 is LGHDT and CDR2 YNNKEL (reference sequence). The CDR3 totals 15 residues. The CDR3 region is CASSQDLGTYNEQFF. CDR3 nucleotides: TGTGCCAGCAGCCAAGATCTTGGGACATACAATGAGCAGTTCTTC.

The gene calls are TRBV19 and TRBJ1-2, with 12 bases aligning to TRBD1. Germline V gene lookup returns CDR1 LNHDA and CDR2 SQIVND (reference sequence). V shed 8 bases and J 2 bases; nucleotides not matched to a gene: 6. This CDR3 is built from 15 residues. CDR3: CASARDRGQNYGYTF. The CDR3 region has the DNA TGTGCCAGTGCGCGGGACAGGGGGCAGAACTATGGCTACACCTTC.

The CDR3 DNA is TGTGCCAGCAGCCAAGGCGGAAGGGAGGGTCGTGAAAAACTGTTTTTT. Protein: CASSQGGREGREKLFF. V gene TRBV3-1 (or the pseudogene TRBV3-2) combines with J gene TRBJ1-4; D call uncertain. This CDR3 comprises 16 residues. V was pared by 1 base and J by 7 bases, with 16 bases between. Germline CDR1 LGHDT, CDR2 YNNKEL (reference sequence).

This chain links TRBV9 with TRBJ1-6; D perhaps matches TRBD1 (5 bases). Trimming pared 3 bases from V and 3 bases from J, leaving 16 bases between. The CDR3 has 17 amino acids. Germline V lookup: CDR1 SGDLS, CDR2 YYNGEE. The CDR3 sequence is CASSASGGGNYNSPLHF. In DNA form, the CDR3 reads TGTGCCAGCAGCGCGTCAGGCGGGGGTAACTATAATTCACCCCTCCACTTT.

With regard to this clone: Other DNA sequences of this sample code for an identical CDR3. The V call is TRBV24-1, the J call TRBJ2-5; a weak D match, TRBD1 (6 bases). Trimming left V 0 bases short and J 2 bases short, with 12 bases between. Germline V gene sequence: CDR1 KGHDR, CDR2 SFDVKD. The CDR3 sequence is 16 residues long. CDR3 in DNA: TGTGCCACCAGTGATTTGTCCAGGGGCCATCAAGAGACCCAGTACTTC. This encodes CATSDLSRGHQETQYF.

This clone came up a few times. The V and J genes are TRBV2 and TRBJ2-5; 7 bases match TRBD2. Germline CDR1 SNHLY, CDR2 FYNNEI. The V and J ends lost 2 bases and 4 bases, in that order; junction bases with no gene match: 7. The CDR3 totals 15 residues. The CDR3 DNA sequence: TGTGCCAGCAGTGAAAGGGCGGGAGATTTAGAGACCCAGTACTTC. This codes for CASSERAGDLETQYF.

The gene calls are TRBV7-2 and TRBJ1-6; 7 nucleotides match TRBD1. Germline CDR1 and CDR2: SGHTA and FQGNSA. This CDR3 is 14 amino acids long. Unmatched junction bases numbered 4, after V lost 4 bases and J lost 7 bases. The CDR3 sequence is CASSWDSYNSPLHF. The CDR3 DNA reads as TGTGCCAGCAGCTGGGACAGTTACAATTCACCCCTCCACTTT.

This chain uses TRBV27 with TRBJ2-1, with 8 bases matching TRBD2. The CDR3 is 12 residues long. Germline lookup yields CDR1 MNHEY and CDR2 SMNVEV (reference sequence). CDR3 DNA sequence: TGTGGCCCCGGGGGGGGCTGGTATGAGCAGTTCTTC. Its translation is CGPGGGWYEQFF.

This clone was seen a handful of times. V usage is TRBV27 and J usage is TRBJ1-1; 7 bases are shared with TRBD1. The CDR3 runs 13 residues. Per the germline V gene, CDR1 is MNHEY and CDR2 is SMNVEV (reference sequence). With V trimmed by 6 bases and J by 7 bases, 8 bases remained unmatched. In nucleotides, the CDR3 is TGTGCCAGCAGCTTACGACGGGACAGTGAAGCTTTCTTT. This sequence encodes CASSLRRDSEAFF.

The chain couples TRBV19 to TRBJ2-1; maybe TRBD1 (6 bases). Deletions cut 4 bases from V and 0 bases from J, with 10 bases between. CDR1 LNHDA and CDR2 SQIVND come from the germline V gene (reference sequence). The CDR3 runs 15 residues. The CDR3 spells CASSKQGHSYNEQFF. In DNA, the CDR3 is TGTGCCAGTAGTAAACAGGGTCACTCCTACAATGAGCAGTTCTTC.

The chain employs TRBV19 and TRBJ1-4, with D unresolved. This CDR3 comprises 14 residues. The germline CDR1 and CDR2 sequences are LNHDA and SQIVND (reference sequence). Trimming stripped 5 bases from V and 8 bases from J, with 15 bases between. CDR3 coding DNA: TGTGCCAGTAGTGCTGATGCTAGTCGGGAAAAACTGTTTTTT. Translated: CASSADASREKLFF.

The rearrangement links TRBV20-1 to TRBJ2-3, with a possible D match to TRBD1 (5 bases). Germline V lookup: CDR1 DFQATT, CDR2 SNEGSKA (reference sequence). The CDR3 runs 11 residues. With 3 bases removed from V and 6 bases from J, the gap between germline ends came to 7 bases. CDR3 sequence: CSARKGDTQYF. The CDR3 DNA reads TGCAGTGCTAGGAAGGGGGATACGCAGTATTTT.

The rearrangement uses TRBV28 and TRBJ1-4; D is possibly TRBD1 (5 bases). The CDR3 has 17 amino acids. In germline, CDR1 is MDHEN, CDR2 SYDVKM. Deletions cut 6 bases from V and 8 bases from J, with 25 bases between. The CDR3 is CASSRLPRGGVQEKLFF. The DNA for the CDR3 is TGTGCCAGCAGCCGCCTCCCGCGAGGAGGGGTACAAGAAAAACTGTTTTTT.

The rearrangement uses TRBV7-2 and TRBJ2-7; 9 bases align to TRBD1. J was trimmed by 2 bases and V by 2 bases; bases with no gene match: 7. There are 16 residues in the CDR3. Germline V CDR1 and CDR2: SGHTA, FQGNSA. CDR3 protein: CASSLPGTGITYEQYF. Written as DNA, the CDR3 is TGTGCCAGCAGCTTACCCGGGACAGGGATCACCTACGAGCAGTACTTC.

The chain employs TRBV29-1 and TRBJ1-4, with 9 bases matching TRBD1. The CDR3 loop spans 15 amino acids. Germline-derived CDR1 and CDR2 are SQVTM and ANQGSEA. Losses at the gene ends were 5 bases for V and 8 bases for J; bases not matched to a gene: 12. The CDR3 bases are TGCAGCGTTCCCAGTGGACAGGGGTTAGGCGAAAAACTGTTTTTT. Protein: CSVPSGQGLGEKLFF.

The chain couples TRBV19 to TRBJ1-1, with D possibly TRBD1 on 5 matching bases. Germline CDR1 and CDR2: LNHDA and SQIVND (reference sequence). Trimming removed 5 bases from V and 4 bases from J, with 11 bases in between. There are 13 residues in the CDR3. CDR3 in amino acids: CASSSRQTTEAFF. In nucleotides, the CDR3 is TGTGCCAGTAGTTCCCGACAGACCACTGAAGCTTTCTTT.

This chain connects TRBV19 to TRBJ1-3; D gene ambiguous. The germline gives CDR1 LNHDA, CDR2 SQIVND (reference sequence). This CDR3 region has 15 residues. The germline V and J ends were trimmed by 3 bases and 4 bases, with 13 bases remaining between them. Here the CDR3 reads CASSIGYLRGNTIYF. The CDR3 nucleotides are TGTGCCAGTAGTATCGGTTACCTCCGAGGAAACACCATATATTTT. The full variable domain, completed using reference TRBV19 and TRBJ1-3, is DGGITQSPKYLFRKEGQNVTLSCEQNLNHDAMYWYRQDPGQGLRLIYYSQIVNDFQKGDIAEGYSVSREKKESFPLTVTSAQKNPTAFYLCASSIGYLRGNTIYFGEGSWLTVV.

The rearrangement joins TRBV14 to TRBJ2-3, with 10 bases lining up with TRBD2. V trimming: 4 bases; J trimming: 4 bases; junction bases outside the gene matches: 5. The germline V gene has CDR1 SGHDN and CDR2 FVKESK. The CDR3 spans 15 residues. CDR3 residues: CASSRRLAGSDTQYF. The CDR3 nucleotides read TGTGCCAGCAGCCGTAGACTAGCGGGCTCAGATACGCAGTATTTT. Full variable domain (outside the CDR3, taken from reference TRBV14 and TRBJ2-3): EAGVTQFPSHSVIEKGQTVTLRCDPISGHDNLYWYRRVMGKEIKFLLHFVKESKQDESGMPNNRFLAERTGGTYSTLKVQPAELEDSGVYFCASSRRLAGSDTQYFGPGTRLTVL.